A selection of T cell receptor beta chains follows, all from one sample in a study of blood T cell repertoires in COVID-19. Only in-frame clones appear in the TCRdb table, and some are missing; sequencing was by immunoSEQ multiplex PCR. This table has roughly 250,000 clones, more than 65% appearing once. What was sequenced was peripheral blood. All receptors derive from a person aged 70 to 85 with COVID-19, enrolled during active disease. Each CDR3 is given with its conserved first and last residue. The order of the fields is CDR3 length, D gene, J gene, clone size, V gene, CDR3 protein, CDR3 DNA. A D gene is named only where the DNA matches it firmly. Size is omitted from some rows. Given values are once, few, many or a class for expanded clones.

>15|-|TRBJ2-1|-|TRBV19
CASSITPAFGVEQFF
TGTGCCAGTAGTATAACCCCCGCATTCGGGGTTGAGCAGTTCTTC
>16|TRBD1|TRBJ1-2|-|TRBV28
CASSSTGTGSLYGYTF
TGTGCCAGCAGTTCCACCGGGACAGGGAGTCTGTATGGCTACACCTTC
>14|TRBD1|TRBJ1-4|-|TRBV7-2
CASSKDRGDEKLFF
TGTGCCAGCAGCAAAGACAGGGGGGATGAAAAACTGTTTTTT
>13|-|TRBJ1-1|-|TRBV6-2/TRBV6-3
CASSYGASTEAFF
TGTGCCAGCAGTTACGGGGCGAGCACTGAAGCTTTCTTT
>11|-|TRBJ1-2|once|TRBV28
CASSDTYGYTF
TGTGCCAGCAGTGACACCTATGGCTACACCTTC
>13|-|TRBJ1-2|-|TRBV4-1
CASSSSASYGYTF
TGCGCCAGCAGCTCAAGCGCCTCATATGGCTACACCTTC
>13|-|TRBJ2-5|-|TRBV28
CASSLGTQGTQYF
TGTGCCAGCAGTTTGGGCACCCAGGGGACCCAGTACTTC
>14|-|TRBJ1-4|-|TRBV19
CASSSRPGPEKLFF
TGTGCCAGTAGTTCCAGGCCCGGCCCTGAAAAACTGTTTTTT
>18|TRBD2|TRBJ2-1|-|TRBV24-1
CATSDFPSSGSSYNEQFF
TGTGCCACCAGTGATTTCCCTTCTAGCGGGAGCTCCTACAATGAGCAGTTCTTC
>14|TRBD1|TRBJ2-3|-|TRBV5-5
CASSWGQGTDTQYF
TGTGCCAGCAGCTGGGGACAGGGCACAGATACGCAGTATTTT
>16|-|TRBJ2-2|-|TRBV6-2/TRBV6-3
CASSSSGYSSTGELFF
TGTGCCAGCAGTTCGTCAGGGTATTCTAGCACCGGGGAGCTGTTTTTT
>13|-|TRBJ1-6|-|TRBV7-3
CASSSSLGSPLHF
TGTGCCAGCAGCTCCAGTCTCGGGTCACCCCTCCACTTT
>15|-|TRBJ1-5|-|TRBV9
CASSVGETSNQPQHF
TGTGCCAGCAGCGTAGGGGAGACCAGCAATCAGCCCCAGCATTTT
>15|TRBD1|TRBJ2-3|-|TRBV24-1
CATSDAKTGVDTQYF
TGTGCCACCAGTGATGCCAAGACAGGGGTAGATACGCAGTATTTT
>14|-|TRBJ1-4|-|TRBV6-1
CASSDAQGTPRLFF
TGTGCCAGCAGTGATGCCCAGGGGACCCCCAGGCTGTTTTTT
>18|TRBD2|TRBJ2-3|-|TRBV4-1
CASSQVLGLAGDTDTQYF
TGCGCCAGCAGCCAAGTTCTCGGACTAGCGGGTGATACAGATACGCAGTATTTT
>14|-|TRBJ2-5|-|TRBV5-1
CASSLEPGEATQYF
TGCGCCAGCAGCTTGGAACCGGGGGAGGCGACCCAGTACTTC
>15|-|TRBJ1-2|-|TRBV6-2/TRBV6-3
CASTPLRTAKYGYTF
TGTGCCAGCACCCCACTCCGTACAGCAAAGTATGGCTACACCTTC
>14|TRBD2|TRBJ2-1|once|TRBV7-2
CASRRPGLAGEQFF
TGTGCCAGCAGACGACCGGGACTAGCGGGGGAGCAGTTCTTC
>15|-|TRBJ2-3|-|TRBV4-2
CASSQQEPSTDTQYF
TGTGCCAGCAGCCAACAGGAACCTAGCACAGATACGCAGTATTTT
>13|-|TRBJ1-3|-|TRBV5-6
CASSKTAGDTIYF
TGTGCCAGCAGCAAAACCGCAGGGGATACCATATATTTT
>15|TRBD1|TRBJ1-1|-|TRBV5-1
CASSPGQGVSTEAFF
TGCGCCAGCAGCCCAGGACAGGGGGTTAGCACTGAAGCTTTCTTT
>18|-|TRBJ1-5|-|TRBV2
CASSPTPGGGNSNQPQHF
TGTGCCAGCAGTCCAACCCCCGGGGGGGGCAATAGCAATCAGCCCCAGCATTTT
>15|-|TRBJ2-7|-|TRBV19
CASSIGVQGSYEQYF
TGTGCCAGTAGTATAGGGGTGCAGGGTTCCTACGAGCAGTACTTC
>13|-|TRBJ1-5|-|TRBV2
CASSDQGSQPQHF
TGTGCCAGCAGTGACCAGGGGTCGCAGCCCCAGCATTTT
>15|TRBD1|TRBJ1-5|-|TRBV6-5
CASGRPGTGAQPQHF
TGTGCCAGCGGGAGACCCGGGACAGGAGCTCAGCCCCAGCATTTT
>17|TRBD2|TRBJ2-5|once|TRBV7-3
CASSLGLAGLHQETQYF
TGTGCCAGCAGCTTGGGACTAGCGGGACTTCATCAAGAGACCCAGTACTTC
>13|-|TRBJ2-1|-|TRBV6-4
CASSLEVDNEQFF
TGTGCCAGCAGCCTCGAGGTAGACAATGAGCAGTTCTTC
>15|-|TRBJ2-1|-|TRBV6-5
CASRFWTTGWDEQFF
TGTGCCAGCAGGTTTTGGACTACGGGGTGGGATGAGCAGTTCTTC
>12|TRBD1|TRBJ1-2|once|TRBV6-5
CASRDRVAGYTF
TGTGCCAGCAGAGACAGGGTGGCTGGCTACACCTTC
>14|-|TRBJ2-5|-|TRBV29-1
CSVQTGTSRETQYF
TGCAGCGTCCAAACCGGGACAAGCAGGGAGACCCAGTACTTC
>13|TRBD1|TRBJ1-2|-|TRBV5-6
CASGQEDYYGYTF
TGTGCCAGCGGACAGGAAGATTACTATGGCTACACCTTC
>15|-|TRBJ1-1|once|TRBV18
CASSPGGPMNTEAFF
TGTGCCAGCTCACCAGGGGGCCCCATGAACACTGAAGCTTTCTTT
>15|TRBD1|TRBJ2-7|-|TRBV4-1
CASSQLGTGIYEQYF
TGCGCCAGCAGCCAGCTTGGGACAGGGATCTACGAGCAGTACTTC
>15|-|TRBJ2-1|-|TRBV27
CASSLLRVPTNEQFF
TGTGCCAGCAGTTTATTGAGGGTACCCACTAATGAGCAGTTCTTC
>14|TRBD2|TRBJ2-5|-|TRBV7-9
CASSLLAAQETQYF
TGTGCCAGCAGCTTACTAGCGGCGCAAGAGACCCAGTACTTC
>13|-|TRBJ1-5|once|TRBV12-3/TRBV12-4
CASRTGSNQPQHF
TGTGCCAGCAGAACAGGGTCCAATCAGCCCCAGCATTTT
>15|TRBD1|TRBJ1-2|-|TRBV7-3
CASSSGQGALSGYTF
TGTGCCAGCAGCTCCGGACAGGGGGCTCTCTCTGGCTACACCTTC
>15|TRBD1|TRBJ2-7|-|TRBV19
CASSILGTGGLEQYF
TGTGCCAGTAGTATTTTAGGAACAGGGGGTCTCGAGCAGTACTTC
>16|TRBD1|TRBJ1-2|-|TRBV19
CASRTGTESNFYGYTF
TGTGCCAGTAGGACCGGGACAGAGTCGAACTTCTATGGCTACACCTTC
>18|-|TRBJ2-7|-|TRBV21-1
CASSKYEWAGFSSYEQYF
TGTGCCAGCAGCAAATATGAATGGGCGGGATTTAGCTCCTACGAGCAGTACTTC
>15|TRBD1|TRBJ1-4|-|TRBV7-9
CASSNRQGADEKLFF
TGTGCCAGCAGCAACAGACAGGGGGCGGATGAAAAACTGTTTTTT
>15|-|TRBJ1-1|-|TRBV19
CASSIDPGGGPEAFF
TGTGCCAGTAGTATAGATCCGGGGGGAGGGCCTGAAGCTTTCTTT
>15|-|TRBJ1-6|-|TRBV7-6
CASSPRAGDNSPLHF
TGTGCCAGCAGCCCCCGGGCAGGGGATAATTCACCCCTCCACTTT
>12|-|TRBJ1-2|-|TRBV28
CASRTGKYGYTF
TGTGCCAGCAGAACCGGGAAATATGGCTACACCTTC
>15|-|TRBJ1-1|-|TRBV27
CASSLQTGPRREAFF
TGTGCCAGCAGTTTACAAACAGGCCCCCGAAGAGAAGCTTTCTTT
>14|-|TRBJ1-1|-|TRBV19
CASSAPSRVTEAFF
TGTGCCAGTAGTGCCCCATCCAGGGTCACTGAAGCTTTCTTT
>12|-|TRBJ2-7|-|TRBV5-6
CASSLGDYEQYF
TGTGCCAGCAGCTTGGGCGACTACGAGCAGTACTTC
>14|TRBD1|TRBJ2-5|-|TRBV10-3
CAIKGTGEGETQYF
TGTGCCATCAAAGGGACAGGAGAGGGGGAGACCCAGTACTTC